This TCR beta chain stems from a study of STAT3 mutations in large granular lymphocyte leukemia. In the case of this clone: Its antigen remains unknown.

Findings and limits, study-wide: At least one immunodominant TCR beta clonotype appeared in every T-cell large granular lymphocyte leukemia patient.

The CDR3 contains 13 residues. The germline gives CDR1 SGHRS, CDR2 YFSETQ. Between the trimmed V and J ends, which lost 0 bases and 3 bases, there was a span of 6 bases. Generated by immunoSEQ multiplex PCR, the TCRdb table keeps only in-frame clones and is missing some. The sample records some 30,000 clones, over 65% being singletons. The specimen sequenced was peripheral blood mononuclear cells. V is TRBV5-1 and J is TRBJ1-2; D call uncertain. This clonotype originated in a woman between 50 and 59 years old with T-cell large granular lymphocyte leukemia. Some clones in this sample may be carry-over from other donors' samples. The CDR3 DNA reads TGCGCCAGCAGCTTGGGAACCCACTATGGCTACACCTTC. Its translation is CASSLGTHYGYTF.